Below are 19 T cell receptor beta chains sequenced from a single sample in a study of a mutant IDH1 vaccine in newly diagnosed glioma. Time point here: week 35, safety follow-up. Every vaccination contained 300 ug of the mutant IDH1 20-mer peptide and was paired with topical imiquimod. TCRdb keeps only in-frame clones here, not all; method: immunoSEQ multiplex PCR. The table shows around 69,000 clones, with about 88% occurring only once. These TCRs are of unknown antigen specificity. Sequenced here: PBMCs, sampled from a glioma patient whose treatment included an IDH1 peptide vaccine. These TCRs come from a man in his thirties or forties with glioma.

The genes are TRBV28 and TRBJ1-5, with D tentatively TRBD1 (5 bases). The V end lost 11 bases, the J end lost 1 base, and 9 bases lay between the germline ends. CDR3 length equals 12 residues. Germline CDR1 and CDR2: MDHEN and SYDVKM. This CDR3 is CALGGSNQPQHF. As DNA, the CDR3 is TGTGCCCTGGGGGGGAGCAATCAGCCCCAGCATTTT. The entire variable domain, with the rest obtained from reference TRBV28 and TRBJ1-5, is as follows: DVKVTQSSRYLVKRTGEKVFLECVQDMDHENMFWYRQDPGLGLRLIYFSYDVKMKEKGDIPEGYSVSREKKERFSLILESASTNQTSMYLCALGGSNQPQHFGDGTRLSIL.

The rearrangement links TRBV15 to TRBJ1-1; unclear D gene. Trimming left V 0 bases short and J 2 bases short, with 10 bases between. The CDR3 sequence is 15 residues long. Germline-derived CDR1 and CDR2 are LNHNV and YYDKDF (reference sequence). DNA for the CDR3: TGTGCCACCAGCAGAGATTTCGGGGTAAACACTGAAGCTTTCTTT. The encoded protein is CATSRDFGVNTEAFF.

The CDR3 DNA is TGTGCCAGCAGTCGGAGGTACGGGGAGCTGTTTTTT. Its translation is CASSRRYGELFF. This chain links TRBV28 with TRBJ2-2, with D possibly TRBD2 on 5 matching bases. V was cut by 5 bases and J by 7 bases, with 8 bases left in between. Per the germline V gene, CDR1 is MDHEN and CDR2 is SYDVKM. The CDR3 runs to 12 residues.

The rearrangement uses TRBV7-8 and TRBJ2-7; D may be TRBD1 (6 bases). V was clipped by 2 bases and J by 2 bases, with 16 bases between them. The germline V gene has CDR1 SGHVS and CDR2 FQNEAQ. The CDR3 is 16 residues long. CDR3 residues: CASSLPVGQPTYEQYF. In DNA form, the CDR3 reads TGTGCCAGCAGCTTACCCGTTGGACAGCCAACCTACGAGCAGTACTTC. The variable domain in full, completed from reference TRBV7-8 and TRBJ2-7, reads GAGVSQSPRYKVAKRGQDVALRCDPISGHVSLFWYQQALGQGPEFLTYFQNEAQLDKSGLPSDRFFAERPEGSVSTLKIQRTQQEDSAVYLCASSLPVGQPTYEQYFGPGTRLTVT.

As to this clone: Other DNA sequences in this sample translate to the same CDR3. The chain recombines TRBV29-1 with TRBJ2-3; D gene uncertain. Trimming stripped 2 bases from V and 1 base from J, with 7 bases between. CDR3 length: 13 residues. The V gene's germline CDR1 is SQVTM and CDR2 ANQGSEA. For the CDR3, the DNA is TGCAGCGTTGAACGGCAGGGCACAGATACGCAGTATTTT. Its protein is CSVERQGTDTQYF.

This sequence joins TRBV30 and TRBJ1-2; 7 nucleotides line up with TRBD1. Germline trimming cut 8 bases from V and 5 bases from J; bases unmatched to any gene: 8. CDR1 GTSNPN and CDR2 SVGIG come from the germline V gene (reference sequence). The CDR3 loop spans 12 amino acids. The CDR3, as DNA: TGTGCCGGCCAGGGGGTCTGGTATGGCTACACCTTC. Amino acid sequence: CAGQGVWYGYTF.

CDR3 nucleotides: TGTGCCTGGAGGTGGTCGGGGGGGCCAGATACGCAGTATTTT. It translates to CAWRWSGGPDTQYF. This chain connects TRBV30 to TRBJ2-3; the match to TRBD2 covers 8 bases. Trimming at V came to 3 bases and at J to 4 bases, leaving 6 bases not matched to a gene. Per the germline V gene, CDR1 is GTSNPN and CDR2 is SVGIG (reference sequence). The CDR3 covers 14 residues. Full variable domain (remainder filled in from reference TRBV30 and TRBJ2-3): SQTIHQWPATLVQPVGSPLSLECTVEGTSNPNLYWYRQAAGRGLQLLFYSVGIGQISSEVPQNLSASRPQDRQFILSSKKLLLSDSGFYLCAWRWSGGPDTQYFGPGTRLTVL.

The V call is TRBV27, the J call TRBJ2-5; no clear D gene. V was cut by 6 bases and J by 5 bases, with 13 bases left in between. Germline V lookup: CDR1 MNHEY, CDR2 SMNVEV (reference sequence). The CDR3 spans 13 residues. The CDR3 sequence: CASSRLTLETQYF. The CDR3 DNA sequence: TGTGCCAGCAGCCGACTGACCCTGGAGACCCAGTACTTC.

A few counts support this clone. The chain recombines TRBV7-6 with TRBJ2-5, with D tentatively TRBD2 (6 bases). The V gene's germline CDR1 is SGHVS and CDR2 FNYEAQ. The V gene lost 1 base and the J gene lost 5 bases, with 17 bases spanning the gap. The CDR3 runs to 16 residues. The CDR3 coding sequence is TGTGCCAGCAGCTTAGTTCAGGACTACCCGATCGAGACCCAGTACTTC. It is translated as CASSLVQDYPIETQYF.

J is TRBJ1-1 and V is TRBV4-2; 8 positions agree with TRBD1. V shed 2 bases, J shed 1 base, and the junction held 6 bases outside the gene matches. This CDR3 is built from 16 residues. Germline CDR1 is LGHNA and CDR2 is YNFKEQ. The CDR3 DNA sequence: TGTGCCAGCAGCCAAAGGGTCACAGGGGGGAACACTGAAGCTTTCTTT. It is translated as CASSQRVTGGNTEAFF.

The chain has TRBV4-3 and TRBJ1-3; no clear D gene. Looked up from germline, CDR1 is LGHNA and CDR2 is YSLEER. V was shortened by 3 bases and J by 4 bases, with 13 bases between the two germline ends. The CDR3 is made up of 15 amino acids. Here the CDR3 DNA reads TGCGCCAGCAGCCAGCAGGAATCTCAAGGAAACACCATATATTTT. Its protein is CASSQQESQGNTIYF.

The CDR3 DNA reads as TGCGCCAGCGGTGGCTCCTATAATTCACCCCTCCACTTT. Amino acids: CASGGSYNSPLHF. This chain links TRBV10-2 with TRBJ1-6; D is unresolved. The germline V gene encodes CDR1 WSHSY and CDR2 SAAADI. The V gene lost 8 bases and the J gene lost 0 bases, with 5 bases spanning the gap. The CDR3 is 13 amino acids.

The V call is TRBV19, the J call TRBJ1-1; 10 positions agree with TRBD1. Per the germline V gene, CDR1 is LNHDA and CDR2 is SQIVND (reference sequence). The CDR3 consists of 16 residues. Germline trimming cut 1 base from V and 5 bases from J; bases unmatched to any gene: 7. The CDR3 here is CASSIGGDRGTTEAFF. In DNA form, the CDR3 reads TGTGCCAGTAGTATAGGGGGGGACAGGGGTACAACTGAAGCTTTCTTT.

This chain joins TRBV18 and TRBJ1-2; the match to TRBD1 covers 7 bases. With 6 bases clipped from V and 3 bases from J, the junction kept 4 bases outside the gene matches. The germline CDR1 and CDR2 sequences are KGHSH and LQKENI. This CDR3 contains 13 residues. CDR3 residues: CASSQGVHYGYTF. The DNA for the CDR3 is TGTGCCAGCTCCCAGGGGGTCCACTATGGCTACACCTTC.

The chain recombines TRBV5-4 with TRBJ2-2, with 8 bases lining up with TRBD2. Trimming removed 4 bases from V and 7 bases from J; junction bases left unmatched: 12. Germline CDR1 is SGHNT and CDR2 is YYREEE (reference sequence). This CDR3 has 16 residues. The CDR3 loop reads CASSLSRGGFFGELFF. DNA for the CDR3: TGTGCCAGCAGCCTCTCTCGCGGGGGGTTTTTCGGGGAGCTGTTTTTT.

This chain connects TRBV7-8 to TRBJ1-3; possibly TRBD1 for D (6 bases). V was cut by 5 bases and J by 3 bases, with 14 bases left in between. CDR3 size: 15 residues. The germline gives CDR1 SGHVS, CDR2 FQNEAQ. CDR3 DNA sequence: TGTGCCAGCAGCATAACCCCGGACAGTGGAAACACCATATATTTT. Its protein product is CASSITPDSGNTIYF.

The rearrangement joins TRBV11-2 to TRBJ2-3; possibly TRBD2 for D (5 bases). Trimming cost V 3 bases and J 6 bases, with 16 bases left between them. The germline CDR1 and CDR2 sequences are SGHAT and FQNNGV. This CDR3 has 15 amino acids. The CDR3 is CASSFDGSGSDTQYF. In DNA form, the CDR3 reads TGTGCCAGCAGCTTTGATGGTTCGGGGTCGGATACGCAGTATTTT. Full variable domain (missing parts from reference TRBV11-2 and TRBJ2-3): EAGVAQSPRYKIIEKRQSVAFWCNPISGHATLYWYQQILGQGPKLLIQFQNNGVVDDSQLPKDRFSAERLKGVDSTLKIQPAKLEDSAVYLCASSFDGSGSDTQYFGPGTRLTVL.

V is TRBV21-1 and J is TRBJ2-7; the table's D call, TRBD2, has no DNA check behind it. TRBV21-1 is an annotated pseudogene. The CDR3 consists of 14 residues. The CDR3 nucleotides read TGTGCCAGCAGCAAAGTAGTAGCGGGTCACGAGCAGTACTTC. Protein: CASSKVVAGHEQYF.

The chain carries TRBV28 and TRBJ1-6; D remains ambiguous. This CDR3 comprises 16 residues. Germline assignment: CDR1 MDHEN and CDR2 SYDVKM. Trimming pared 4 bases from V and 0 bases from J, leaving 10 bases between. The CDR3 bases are TGTGCCAGCAGTTGGCACAGTAGCTCCTATAATTCACCCCTCCACTTT. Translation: CASSWHSSSYNSPLHF.